These 25 T cell receptor beta chains came from one sample sequenced in a study of T cell changes during pregnancy in multiple sclerosis. Clones were sequenced by immunoSEQ multiplex PCR, and TCRdb holds only the in-frame ones, with some missing. The sample has more than 90,000 clones, around 92% seen once. Sequenced here: peripheral blood, sampled in the second trimester of pregnancy. These receptors were taken from a female donor with multiple sclerosis, enrolled in a pregnancy study.

The chain links TRBV5-6 to TRBJ2-1; weak D call: TRBD1 (6 bases). This CDR3 is 16 amino acids long. The germline V gene has CDR1 SGHDT and CDR2 YYEEEE. Trimming stripped 1 base from V and 4 bases from J, with 15 bases between. CDR3 region: CASSLTGRGLYNEQFF. The DNA for the CDR3 is TGTGCCAGCAGCTTGACGGGCAGGGGCTTATACAATGAGCAGTTCTTC. The variable domain in full, with the rest retrieved from reference TRBV5-6 and TRBJ2-1, is DAGVTQSPTHLIKTRGQQVTLRCSPKSGHDTVSWYQQALGQGPQFIFQYYEEEERQRGNFPDRFSGHQFPNYSSELNVNALLLGDSALYLCASSLTGRGLYNEQFFGPGTRLTVL.

The rearrangement uses TRBV2 and TRBJ2-1; perhaps TRBD2 as D (6 bases). V lost 8 bases, J lost 0 bases, and 17 bases lay in between. CDR3 length: 16 residues. Germline-derived CDR1 and CDR2 are SNHLY and FYNNEI. Here the CDR3 reads CASRQTGTASYNEQFF. CDR3 in DNA: TGTGCCAGCCGCCAGACCGGGACTGCCTCCTACAATGAGCAGTTCTTC.

The chain uses TRBV18 and TRBJ2-7; 15 nucleotides agree with TRBD2. From germline, CDR1 is KGHSH and CDR2 LQKENI. There are 15 residues in the CDR3. J lost 3 bases, V lost 6 bases, and 3 bases had no gene match. CDR3 protein: CASSSGLAGGYEQYF. The CDR3 DNA reads TGTGCCAGCTCTTCGGGACTAGCGGGAGGCTACGAGCAGTACTTC. Full variable domain (outside the CDR3, taken from reference TRBV18 and TRBJ2-7): NAGVMQNPRHLVRRRGQEARLRCSPMKGHSHVYWYRQLPEEGLKFMVYLQKENIIDESGMPKERFSAEFPKEGPSILRIQQVVRGDSAAYFCASSSGLAGGYEQYFGPGTRLTVT.

CDR3 coding DNA: TGTGCCAGCAGTGCTCCGGGACTAGCGGGAGCCAAAAACATTCAGTACTTC. Amino acid sequence: CASSAPGLAGAKNIQYF. The chain combines TRBV2 with TRBJ2-4; 12 nucleotides match TRBD2. The junction had 4 bases not matched to a gene; V was cut back by 4 bases and J by 0 bases. The CDR3 is made up of 17 amino acids. The germline gives CDR1 SNHLY, CDR2 FYNNEI.

This chain links TRBV6-5 with TRBJ2-2, with D hard to call. Trimming stripped 0 bases from V and 0 bases from J, with 8 bases between. The CDR3 contains 16 residues. Per germline, CDR1 MNHEY and CDR2 SVGAGI. Written as DNA, the CDR3 is TGTGCCAGCAGTTACTCTACGGGTCCGAACACCGGGGAGCTGTTTTTT. Translating it yields CASSYSTGPNTGELFF.

The chain recombines TRBV9 with TRBJ2-1, with D perhaps matching TRBD2 (5 bases). V lost 7 bases and J lost 4, with 21 bases in between. Germline loops: CDR1 SGDLS, CDR2 YYNGEE. There are 16 residues in the CDR3. CDR3 in DNA: TGTGCCAGCGGTAACCGGGAAGCGGAACATTACAATGAGCAGTTCTTC. Translated: CASGNREAEHYNEQFF.

The CDR3 nucleotides are TGTGCCAGCAGCTTGTTAGCGGGATCCGATACGCAGTATTTT. It specifies CASSLLAGSDTQYF. The rearrangement uses TRBV5-4 and TRBJ2-3, with 8 bases lining up with TRBD2. In germline, CDR1 is SGHNT, CDR2 YYREEE (reference sequence). The CDR3 has 14 residues. Trimming at V came to 1 base and at J to 6 bases, leaving 4 bases not matched to a gene.

The chain couples TRBV5-4 to TRBJ2-5, with TRBD1 matching over 10 bases. V lost 4 bases and J lost 2; bases outside the gene matches: 5. Per the germline V gene, CDR1 is SGHNT and CDR2 is YYREEE (reference sequence). CDR3 size: 15 residues. CDR3 sequence reads: CASSGRDRGQETQYF. Here the CDR3 DNA reads TGTGCCAGCAGCGGGCGGGACAGGGGTCAAGAGACCCAGTACTTC.

CDR3 in DNA: TGTGCCATCAGTGAGTCAGCCTTACCCACAGATACGCAGTATTTT. Translating it yields CAISESALPTDTQYF. The gene calls are TRBV10-3 and TRBJ2-3; D gene unclear. This CDR3 contains 15 residues. CDR1 is ENHRY, CDR2 SYGVKD, per germline. V lost 0 bases and J 2 bases, leaving 9 bases between the germline ends.

This clone has a single count. The CDR3 coding sequence is TGTGCCAGCAGCCCCGCTGCGGGACGGCAAGAGACCCAGTACTTC. Its translation: CASSPAAGRQETQYF. The chain combines TRBV5-4 with TRBJ2-5, with TRBD2 as a possible D gene (6 bases). V was shortened by 4 bases and J by 2 bases, with 15 bases between the two germline ends. The CDR3 contains 15 residues. The germline V gene encodes CDR1 SGHNT and CDR2 YYREEE (reference sequence).

The CDR3 bases are TGTGCCAGCAGCAAAACGGGACAGGGGGCTTCTGGGGCCAACGTCCTGACTTTC. Protein sequence: CASSKTGQGASGANVLTF. The rearrangement joins TRBV21-1 to TRBJ2-6; TRBD1 is taken as the D call from the table, unchecked against the DNA. TRBV21-1 is a pseudogene. This CDR3 comprises 18 residues.

This chain uses TRBV29-1 with TRBJ2-2, with 9 bases lining up with TRBD1. The junction had 5 bases not matched to a gene; V was cut back by 6 bases and J by 6 bases. CDR3 length: 13 amino acids. Germline CDR1 is SQVTM and CDR2 is ANQGSEA. The CDR3 DNA reads as TGCAGCGTGGTGACAGGGGGGTCCGGGGAGCTGTTTTTT. It specifies CSVVTGGSGELFF.

This chain connects TRBV30 to TRBJ2-5, with TRBD1 identical over 10 bases. The V and J ends lost 1 base and 1 base, in that order; junction bases with no gene match: 12. CDR1 is GTSNPN and CDR2 is SVGIG in the germline V gene (reference sequence). CDR3 length: 18 residues. This chain's CDR3 is CAWSDGQGDREGQETQYF. CDR3 bases: TGTGCCTGGAGTGATGGACAGGGGGACCGGGAGGGCCAAGAGACCCAGTACTTC.

The chain has TRBV27 and TRBJ2-5; D uncertain. V lost 4 bases to trimming and J lost 6 bases, with 15 bases between them. The CDR3 has 14 amino acids. CDR1 MNHEY and CDR2 SMNVEV come from the germline V gene (reference sequence). In nucleotides, the CDR3 is TGTGCCAGCAGTTCCTCATTGCCTAAAAAGACCCAGTACTTC. This gives the protein CASSSSLPKKTQYF.

This clone has just one count. The rearrangement uses TRBV9 and TRBJ2-7; D may be TRBD2 (6 bases). CDR1 and CDR2 (germline): SGDLS, YYNGEE. The ends were cut back, 7 bases at V and 3 bases at J, with 14 bases in the middle. This CDR3 spans 13 amino acids. CDR3 residues: CASGISGYYEQYF. Written as DNA, the CDR3 is TGTGCCAGCGGGATTAGCGGATACTACGAGCAGTACTTC.

The rearrangement joins TRBV5-6 to TRBJ2-7, with D possibly matching TRBD1 (6 bases). CDR1 is SGHDT, CDR2 YYEEEE, per germline. Trimming removed 0 bases from V and 4 bases from J, with 14 bases in between. The CDR3 has 15 amino acids. CDR3 in amino acids: CASSLGVQGNYEQYF. CDR3 in DNA: TGTGCCAGCAGCTTGGGAGTACAGGGTAATTACGAGCAGTACTTC.

As concerns this clone: The same CDR3 can be traced to other DNA sequences in this sample. The chain uses TRBV6-1 and TRBJ2-1; perhaps TRBD1 as D (5 bases). V lost 0 bases and J lost 7, with 7 bases in between. CDR1 is MNHNS, CDR2 SASEGT, per germline. The CDR3 runs 13 residues. The CDR3 DNA is TGTGCCAGCAGTGAAGCCAGGGATAATGAGCAGTTCTTC. Translation gives CASSEARDNEQFF.

V is TRBV7-8 and J is TRBJ2-1; TRBD2 aligns across 7 bases. The germline CDR1 and CDR2 sequences are SGHVS and FQNEAQ. With V trimmed by 0 bases and J by 0 bases, 5 bases remained unmatched. There are 17 residues in the CDR3. For the CDR3, the DNA is TGTGCCAGCAGCTTAGCGCTCGGCGGGAGCTCCTACAATGAGCAGTTCTTC. Its protein is CASSLALGGSSYNEQFF.

In the case of this clone: Other DNA sequences from this sample encode an identical CDR3 as well. CDR3: CASSYPTGGIYEQYF. CDR3 nucleotides: TGTGCCAGCAGTTACCCGACAGGGGGAATCTACGAGCAGTACTTC. The rearrangement links TRBV6-5 to TRBJ2-7, with 9 bases fitting TRBD1. V trimming: 2 bases; J trimming: 3 bases; junction bases outside the gene matches: 5. The CDR3 loop spans 15 amino acids. Germline-derived CDR1 and CDR2 are MNHEY and SVGAGI.

The gene calls are TRBV4-2 and TRBJ1-3, with 8 bases fitting TRBD1. V lost 4 bases and J lost 4; bases outside the gene matches: 15. The CDR3 runs to 18 residues. Germline-derived CDR1 and CDR2 are LGHNA and YNFKEQ. In nucleotides, the CDR3 is TGTGCCAGCAGCCCGCTACAAGGTGGACAGGGTTCAGGAAACACCATATATTTT. Translating it yields CASSPLQGGQGSGNTIYF.

The chain is built from TRBV6-5 and TRBJ2-5; perhaps TRBD2 as D (5 bases). Germline CDR1 reads MNHEY; CDR2 reads SVGAGI. This CDR3 is built from 14 residues. V was cut by 5 bases and J by 4 bases, with 14 bases left in between. The CDR3 nucleotides read TGTGCCAGCAGTAAGGACTTATGGGGAGAGACCCAGTACTTC. It specifies CASSKDLWGETQYF.

This sequence joins TRBV7-8 and TRBJ1-4; 10 bases line up with TRBD1. V was clipped by 5 bases and J by 2 bases; unmatched bases: 5. The CDR3 runs to 16 residues. The V gene's germline CDR1 is SGHVS and CDR2 FQNEAQ. The CDR3 DNA follows: TGTGCCAGCAGCCCCGGGACAGGGGCGACTAATGAAAAACTGTTTTTT. This sequence encodes CASSPGTGATNEKLFF.

The chain has TRBV10-3 and TRBJ2-7, with D uncertain. With 4 bases removed from V and 2 bases from J, the gap between germline ends came to 6 bases. CDR1 is ENHRY, CDR2 SYGVKD, per germline. The CDR3 extends over 12 amino acids. The CDR3 here is CAISGAAYEQYF. CDR3 bases: TGTGCCATCAGTGGGGCAGCCTACGAGCAGTACTTC.

The gene calls are TRBV7-6 and TRBJ2-5; TRBD2 is a possible D gene (5 bases). The germline V gene encodes CDR1 SGHVS and CDR2 FNYEAQ. Trimming pared 5 bases from V and 0 bases from J, leaving 10 bases between. The CDR3 has 14 amino acids. In DNA form, the CDR3 reads TGTGCCAGCAGCCCGGGCGGGTACCAAGAGACCCAGTACTTC. This codes for CASSPGGYQETQYF.

This chain connects TRBV18 to TRBJ2-3, with D possibly TRBD1 on 6 matching bases. Germline CDR1 is KGHSH and CDR2 is LQKENI. The CDR3 runs to 20 residues. Deletions cut 3 bases from V and 2 bases from J, with 27 bases between. CDR3 nucleotides: TGTGCCAGCTCACCCACAGGGCCGGATATTCAAGCGAATAACACAGATACGCAGTATTTT. This gives the protein CASSPTGPDIQANNTDTQYF.